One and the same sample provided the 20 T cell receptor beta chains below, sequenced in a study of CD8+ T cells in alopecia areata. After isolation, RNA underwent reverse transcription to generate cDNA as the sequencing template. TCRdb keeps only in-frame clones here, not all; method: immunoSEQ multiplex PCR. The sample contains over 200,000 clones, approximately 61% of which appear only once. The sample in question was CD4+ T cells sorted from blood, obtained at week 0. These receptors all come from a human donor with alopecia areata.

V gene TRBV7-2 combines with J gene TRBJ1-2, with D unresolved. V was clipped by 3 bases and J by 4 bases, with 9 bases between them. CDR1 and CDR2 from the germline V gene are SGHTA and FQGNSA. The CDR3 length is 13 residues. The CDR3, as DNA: TGTGCCAGCAGCTTTCGTTCCCCCTATGGCTACACCTTC. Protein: CASSFRSPYGYTF.

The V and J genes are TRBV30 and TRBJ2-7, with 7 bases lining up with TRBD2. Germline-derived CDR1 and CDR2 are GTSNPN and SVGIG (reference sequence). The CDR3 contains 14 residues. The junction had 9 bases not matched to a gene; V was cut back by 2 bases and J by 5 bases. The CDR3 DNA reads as TGTGCCTGGAGTTATGGCGGGAGAAACGACGAGCAGTACTTC. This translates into CAWSYGGRNDEQYF.

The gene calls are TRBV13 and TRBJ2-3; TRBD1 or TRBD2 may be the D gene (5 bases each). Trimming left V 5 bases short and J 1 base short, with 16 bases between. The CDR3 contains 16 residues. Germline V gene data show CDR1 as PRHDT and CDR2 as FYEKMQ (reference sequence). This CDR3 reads CASSASGMRGTDTQYF. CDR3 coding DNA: TGTGCCAGCAGCGCATCAGGGATGAGGGGCACAGATACGCAGTATTTT.

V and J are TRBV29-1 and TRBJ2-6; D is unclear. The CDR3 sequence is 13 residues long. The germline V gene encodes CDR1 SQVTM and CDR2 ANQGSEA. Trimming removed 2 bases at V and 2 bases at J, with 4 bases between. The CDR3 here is CSVEKPGANVLTF. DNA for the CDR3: TGCAGCGTTGAAAAGCCTGGGGCCAACGTCCTGACTTTC.

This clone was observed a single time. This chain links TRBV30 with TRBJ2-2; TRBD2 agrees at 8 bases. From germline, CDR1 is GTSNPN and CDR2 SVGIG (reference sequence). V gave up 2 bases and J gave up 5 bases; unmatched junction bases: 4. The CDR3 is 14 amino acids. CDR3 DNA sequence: TGTGCCTGGAGTCGCGGGGGGAGAACCGGGGAGCTGTTTTTT. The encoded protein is CAWSRGGRTGELFF.

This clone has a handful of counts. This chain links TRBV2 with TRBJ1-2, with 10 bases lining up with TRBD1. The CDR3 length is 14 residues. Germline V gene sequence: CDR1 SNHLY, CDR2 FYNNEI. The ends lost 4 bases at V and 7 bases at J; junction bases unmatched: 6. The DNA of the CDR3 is TGTGCCAGCAGTGTGACAGGGGGCGCGGGTGGCTACACCTTC. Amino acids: CASSVTGGAGGYTF. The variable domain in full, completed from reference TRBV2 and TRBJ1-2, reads EPEVTQTPSHQVTQMGQEVILRCVPISNHLYFYWYRQILGQKVEFLVSFYNNEISEKSEIFDDQFSVERPDGSNFTLKIRSTKLEDSAMYFCASSVTGGAGGYTFGSGTRLTVV.

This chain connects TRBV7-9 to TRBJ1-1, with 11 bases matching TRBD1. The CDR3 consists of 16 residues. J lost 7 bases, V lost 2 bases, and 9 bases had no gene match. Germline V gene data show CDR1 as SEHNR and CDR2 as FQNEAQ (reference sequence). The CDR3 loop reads CASSLLGTGGKLEAFF. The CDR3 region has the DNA TGTGCCAGCAGCTTACTTGGGACAGGGGGAAAACTTGAAGCTTTCTTT.

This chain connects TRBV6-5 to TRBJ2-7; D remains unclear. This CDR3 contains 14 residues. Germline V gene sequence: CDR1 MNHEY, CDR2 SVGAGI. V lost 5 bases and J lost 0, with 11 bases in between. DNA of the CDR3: TGTGCCAGCAGTCTAGGAACGGGCTCCTACGAGCAGTACTTC. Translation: CASSLGTGSYEQYF.

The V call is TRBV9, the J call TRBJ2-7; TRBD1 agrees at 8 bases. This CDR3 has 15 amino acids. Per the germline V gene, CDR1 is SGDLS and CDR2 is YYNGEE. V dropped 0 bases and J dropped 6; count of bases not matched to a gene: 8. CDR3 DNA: TGTGCCAGCAGCGTAGGACAGGGGTCGGTAGGCGAGCAGTACTTC. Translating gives CASSVGQGSVGEQYF.

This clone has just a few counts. DNA for the CDR3: TGCAGCGTCTCTCTACTTTTGGCAGGGGCGAGGGCCAAAAACATTCAGTACTTC. Translated, it gives CSVSLLLAGARAKNIQYF. V usage is TRBV29-1 and J usage is TRBJ2-4; a weak D match, TRBD1 (6 bases). CDR1 SQVTM and CDR2 ANQGSEA come from the germline V gene. The ends were cut back, 6 bases at V and 1 base at J, with 25 bases in the middle. This CDR3 is built from 18 residues.

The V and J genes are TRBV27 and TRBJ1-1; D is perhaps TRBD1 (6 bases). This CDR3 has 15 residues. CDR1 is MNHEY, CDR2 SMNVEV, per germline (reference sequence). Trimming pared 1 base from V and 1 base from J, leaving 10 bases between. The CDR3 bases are TGTGCCAGCAGTTTATACCGACAGGCGAACACTGAAGCTTTCTTT. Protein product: CASSLYRQANTEAFF.

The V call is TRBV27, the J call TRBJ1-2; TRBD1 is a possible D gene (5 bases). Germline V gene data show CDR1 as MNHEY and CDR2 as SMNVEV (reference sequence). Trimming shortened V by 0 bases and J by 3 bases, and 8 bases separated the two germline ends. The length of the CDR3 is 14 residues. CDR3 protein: CASSLSQGDYGYTF. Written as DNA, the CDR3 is TGTGCCAGCAGTTTATCCCAGGGTGACTATGGCTACACCTTC.

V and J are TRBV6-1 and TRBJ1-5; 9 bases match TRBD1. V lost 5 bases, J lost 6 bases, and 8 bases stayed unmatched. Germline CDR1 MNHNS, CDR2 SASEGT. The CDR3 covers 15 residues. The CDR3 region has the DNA TGTGCCAGCAGTAAGATACAGGGGGCTTTTCAGCCCCAGCATTTT. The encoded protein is CASSKIQGAFQPQHF.

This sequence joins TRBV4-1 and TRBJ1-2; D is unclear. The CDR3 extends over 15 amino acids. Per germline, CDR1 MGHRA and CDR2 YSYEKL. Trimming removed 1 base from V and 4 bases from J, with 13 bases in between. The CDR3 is CASSQVAEGFYGYTF. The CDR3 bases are TGCGCCAGCAGCCAAGTGGCCGAAGGTTTCTATGGCTACACCTTC.

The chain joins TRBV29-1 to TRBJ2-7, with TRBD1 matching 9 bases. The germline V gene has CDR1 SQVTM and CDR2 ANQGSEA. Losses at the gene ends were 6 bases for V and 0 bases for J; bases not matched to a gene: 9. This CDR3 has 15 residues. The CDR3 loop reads CSVRTGDWYSYEQYF. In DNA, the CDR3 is TGCAGCGTCCGGACAGGGGACTGGTACTCCTACGAGCAGTACTTC.

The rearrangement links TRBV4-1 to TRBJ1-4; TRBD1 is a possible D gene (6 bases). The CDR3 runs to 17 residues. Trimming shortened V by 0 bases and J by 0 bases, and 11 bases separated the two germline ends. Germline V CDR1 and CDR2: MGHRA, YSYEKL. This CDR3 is CASSQEWEGATNEKLFF. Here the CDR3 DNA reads TGCGCCAGCAGCCAAGAGTGGGAGGGGGCAACTAATGAAAAACTGTTTTTT.

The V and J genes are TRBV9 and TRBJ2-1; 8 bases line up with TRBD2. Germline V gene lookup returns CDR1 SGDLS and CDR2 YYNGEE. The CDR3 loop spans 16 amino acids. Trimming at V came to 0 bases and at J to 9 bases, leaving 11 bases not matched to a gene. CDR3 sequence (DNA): TGTGCCAGCAGCGTAGGGGGAGTGGCTAGCGGGTCTGAGCAGTTCTTC. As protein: CASSVGGVASGSEQFF. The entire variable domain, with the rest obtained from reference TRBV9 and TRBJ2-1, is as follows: DSGVTQTPKHLITATGQRVTLRCSPRSGDLSVYWYQQSLDQGLQFLIQYYNGEERAKGNILERFSAQQFPDLHSELNLSSLELGDSALYFCASSVGGVASGSEQFFGPGTRLTVL.

CDR3 protein: CASSTASGALGEQYF. The CDR3 DNA sequence: TGCGCCAGCAGCACGGCTAGCGGGGCCCTCGGGGAGCAGTACTTC. The chain has TRBV5-1 and TRBJ2-7, with 9 positions matching TRBD2. The CDR3 consists of 15 residues. With 4 bases clipped from V and 7 bases from J, the junction kept 12 bases outside the gene matches. From germline, CDR1 is SGHRS and CDR2 YFSETQ.

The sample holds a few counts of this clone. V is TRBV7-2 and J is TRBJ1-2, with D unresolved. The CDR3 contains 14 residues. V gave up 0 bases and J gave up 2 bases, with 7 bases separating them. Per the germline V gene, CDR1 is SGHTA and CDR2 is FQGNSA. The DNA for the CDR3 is TGTGCCAGCAGCTTAGCGGACGGAAACTATGGCTACACCTTC. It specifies CASSLADGNYGYTF.

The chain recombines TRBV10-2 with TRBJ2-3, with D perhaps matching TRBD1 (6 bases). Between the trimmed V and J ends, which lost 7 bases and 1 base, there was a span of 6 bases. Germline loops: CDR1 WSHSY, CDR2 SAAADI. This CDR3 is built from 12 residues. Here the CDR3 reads CASTGGTDTQYF. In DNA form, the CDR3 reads TGCGCCAGCACAGGGGGCACAGATACGCAGTATTTT.